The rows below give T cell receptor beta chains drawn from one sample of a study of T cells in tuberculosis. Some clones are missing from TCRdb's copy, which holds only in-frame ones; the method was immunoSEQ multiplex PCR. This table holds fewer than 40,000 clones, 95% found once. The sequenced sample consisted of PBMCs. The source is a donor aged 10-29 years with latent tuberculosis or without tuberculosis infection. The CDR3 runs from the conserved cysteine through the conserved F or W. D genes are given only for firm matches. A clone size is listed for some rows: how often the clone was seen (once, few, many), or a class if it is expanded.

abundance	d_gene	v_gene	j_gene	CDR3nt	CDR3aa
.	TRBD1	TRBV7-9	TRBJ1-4	TGTGCCAGCAGTAATAGACAGGGCGGGAATGAAAAACTGTTTTTT	CASSNRQGGNEKLFF
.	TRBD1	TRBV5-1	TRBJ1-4	TGCGCCAGCAGCTTGGAATTGGTGGCAGGGGGTGAAAAACTGTTTTTT	CASSLELVAGGEKLFF
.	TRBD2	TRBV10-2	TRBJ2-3	TGCGCCAGCAGGCCAGCGGGGGGGAGAAATACGCAGTATTTT	CASRPAGGRNTQYF
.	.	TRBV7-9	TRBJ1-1	TGTGCCAGCAGCTCACTCGGCACTGAAGCTTTCTTT	CASSSLGTEAFF
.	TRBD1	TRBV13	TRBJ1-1	TGTGCCAGCAGCTCCCGACCCAGTACAGGGGACACTGAAGCTTTCTTT	CASSSRPSTGDTEAFF
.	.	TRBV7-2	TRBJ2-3	TGTGCCAGCAGTACGGGACTCATAAGCACAGATACGCAGTATTTT	CASSTGLISTDTQYF
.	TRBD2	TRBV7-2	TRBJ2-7	TGTGCCAGCAGCTACCTAGCGGGCCCATACGAGCAGTACTTC	CASSYLAGPYEQYF
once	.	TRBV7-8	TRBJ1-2	TGTGCCAGCAGGCCACCTCTTACTGACAGGTTAATCGCTGGCTACACCTTC	CASRPPLTDRLIAGYTF
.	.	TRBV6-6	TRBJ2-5	TGTGCCAGCAGTACCCAAACCGACAGGAGAGAGACCCAGTACTTC	CASSTQTDRRETQYF
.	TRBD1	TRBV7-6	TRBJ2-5	TGTGCCAGCAGCGGCTTGACAGGGGGCAAAGGAGAGACCCAGTACTTC	CASSGLTGGKGETQYF
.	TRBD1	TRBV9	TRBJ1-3	TGTGCCAGCAGCTCAGGACAGGGGGCGGGAAACACCATATATTTT	CASSSGQGAGNTIYF
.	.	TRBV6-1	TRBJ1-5	TGTGCCAGCAGTGAGGGCAGGGGCGATCAGCCCCAGCATTTT	CASSEGRGDQPQHF
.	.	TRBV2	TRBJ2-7	TGTGCCAGCAGTGAAGATGGCAGTTCCTACGAGCAGTACTTC	CASSEDGSSYEQYF
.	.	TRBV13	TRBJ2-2	TGTGCCAGCAGCTTAGAATCAGGGGCCAGCCGCGGGGAGCTGTTTTTT	CASSLESGASRGELFF
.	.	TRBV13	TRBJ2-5	TGTGCCAGCAGCTTAGGTCGGGTTAGGGGGCAAGAGACCCAGTACTTC	CASSLGRVRGQETQYF
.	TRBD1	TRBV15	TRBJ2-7	TGTGCCACCAGAAACGGACAGGGGACGAGCTCCTACGAGCAGTACTTC	CATRNGQGTSSYEQYF
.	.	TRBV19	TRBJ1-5	TGTGCCAGTAGTACCCCTCCAGGGCTCCGAACTCTTACCAATCAGCCCCAGCATTTT	CASSTPPGLRTLTNQPQHF
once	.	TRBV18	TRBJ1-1	TGTGCCAGCTCCCGGGGGGGGAACACTGAAGCTTTCTTT	CASSRGGNTEAFF
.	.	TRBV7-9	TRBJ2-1	TGTGCCAGCAGACCCGGGACAAAGAATGAGCAGTTCTTC	CASRPGTKNEQFF
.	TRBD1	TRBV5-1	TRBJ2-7	TGCGCCAGCAGCCCCGGGACAGCTCAGGAATCCTACGAGCAGTACTTC	CASSPGTAQESYEQYF
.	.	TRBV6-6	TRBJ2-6	TGTGCCAGCAGTTACTCGGCCAGGGCTGGGGCCAACGTCCTGACTTTC	CASSYSARAGANVLTF
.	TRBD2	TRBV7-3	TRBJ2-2	TGTGCCAGCAGCTTAGGGACTAGTATCGCCGGGGAGCTGTTTTTT	CASSLGTSIAGELFF
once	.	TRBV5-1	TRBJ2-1	TGCGCCAGCAGCCGCGCCTCAGACTTGTTGCATGGTAATGAGCAGTTCTTC	CASSRASDLLHGNEQFF
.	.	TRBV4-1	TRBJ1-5	TGCGCCAGCAGCCAAGAAAACACGGGGGGTCAGCCCCAGCATTTT	CASSQENTGGQPQHF
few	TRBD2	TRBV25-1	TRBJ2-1	TGTGCCAGCAGTGCCCCCGGGCGGGGGGGGCGTAGTTACAATGAGCAGTTCTTC	CASSAPGRGGRSYNEQFF
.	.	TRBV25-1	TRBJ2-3	TGTGCCAGCAGTGAAAAAAGAGGAGGGATCGTGAGCACAGATACGCAGTATTTT	CASSEKRGGIVSTDTQYF
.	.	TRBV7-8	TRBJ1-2	TGTGCCAGCAGCTTTACCAACGAGGGAGGCTACACCTTC	CASSFTNEGGYTF
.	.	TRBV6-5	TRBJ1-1	TGTGCCAGCAGTTCACCTGGACAGGAAGCTTTCTTT	CASSSPGQEAFF
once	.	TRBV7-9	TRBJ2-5	TGTGCCATCGAGAACACGGGTGGGACCCAGTACTTC	CAIENTGGTQYF
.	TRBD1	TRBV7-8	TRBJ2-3	TGTGCCAGCAGTTCCCAAGGACAGGGAGCCGATACGCAGTATTTT	CASSSQGQGADTQYF
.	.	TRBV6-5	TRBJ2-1	TGTGCCAGCAGTCCCGGGGTATACTACAATGAGCAGTTCTTC	CASSPGVYYNEQFF
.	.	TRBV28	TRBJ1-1	TGTGCCAGCAGTTCGCAGGGCGTAGGAAACACTGAAGCTTTCTTT	CASSSQGVGNTEAFF
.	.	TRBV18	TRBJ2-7	TGTGCCAGCTCACCACCAGGGGTAAGCTCCTACGAGCAGTACTTC	CASSPPGVSSYEQYF
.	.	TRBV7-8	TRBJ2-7	TGTGCCAGCAGCAAAGAGCTAGCGACCTACGAGCAGTACTTC	CASSKELATYEQYF
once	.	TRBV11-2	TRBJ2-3	TGTGCCAGCAGCTTAGGTATAGGGGGCACAGATACGCAGTATTTT	CASSLGIGGTDTQYF
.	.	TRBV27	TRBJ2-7	TGTGCCAGCAGTTTAGGGGCAGGGCTCTCCTACGAGCAGTACTTC	CASSLGAGLSYEQYF
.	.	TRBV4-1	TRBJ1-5	TGCGCCAGCAGCCACTTAAATCAGCCCCAGCATTTT	CASSHLNQPQHF
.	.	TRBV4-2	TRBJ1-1	TGTGCCAGCAGCCAAGATAGCAGCCCGAACACTGAAGCTTTCTTT	CASSQDSSPNTEAFF
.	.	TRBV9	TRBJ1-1	TGTGCCAGCAGCCCCGGGGGTGTGAACACTGAAGCTTTCTTT	CASSPGGVNTEAFF
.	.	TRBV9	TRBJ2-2	TGTGCCAGCAGCGTGGGGAGCGGGCGCTACACCGGGGAGCTGTTTTTT	CASSVGSGRYTGELFF
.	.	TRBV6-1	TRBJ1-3	TGTGCCGTCCGGGGGGCCTCTGGAAACACCATATATTTT	CAVRGASGNTIYF
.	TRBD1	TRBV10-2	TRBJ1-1	TGCGCCAGTGGGACAGGGAGGGGGACTGAAGCTTTCTTT	CASGTGRGTEAFF
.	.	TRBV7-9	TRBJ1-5	TGTGCCAGCAGCATAGACAGTAATCAGCCCCAGCATTTT	CASSIDSNQPQHF
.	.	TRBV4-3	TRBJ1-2	TGCGCCAGCAGCCCACGCCCGGAGAGTGGCTACACCTTC	CASSPRPESGYTF
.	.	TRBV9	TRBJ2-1	TGTGCCAGCAGCGTAGGGTCTAGCGCGGCCGGCAATGAGCAGTTCTTC	CASSVGSSAAGNEQFF
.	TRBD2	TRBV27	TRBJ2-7	TGTGCCAGCAGTCCCCTCGGCGGGAGCTCCTACGAGCAGTACTTC	CASSPLGGSSYEQYF